This entry lists 24 T cell receptor beta chains sequenced from one sample in a study of blood T cell repertoires in COVID-19. Method: immunoSEQ multiplex PCR; TCRdb's copy keeps in-frame clones and lacks some. The sample has some 200,000 clones, 88% seen once. The source material was peripheral blood. The receptors were gathered from a man over 45 with COVID-19, enrolled during active disease.

The chain links TRBV6-4 to TRBJ1-1; TRBD1 matches at 7 bases. This CDR3 has 13 amino acids. CDR1 MRHNA and CDR2 SNTAGT come from the germline V gene. V shed 6 bases and J 1 base; nucleotides not matched to a gene: 2. CDR3 sequence: CASRRTGNTEAFF. In DNA form, the CDR3 reads TGTGCCAGCAGAAGGACAGGGAACACTGAAGCTTTCTTT.

The table lists this clone with many counts. The CDR3 DNA reads as TGTGCCACCAGTGAGGCTAGCGTAACAGATACGCAGTATTTT. This translates into CATSEASVTDTQYF. V gene TRBV24-1 combines with J gene TRBJ2-3, with a tentative D call TRBD2 (6 bases). V shed 4 bases and J shed 3 bases, with 10 bases lying between them. The CDR3 has 14 amino acids. Germline assignment: CDR1 KGHDR and CDR2 SFDVKD.

The V and J genes are TRBV7-9 and TRBJ2-5, with 10 bases fitting TRBD1. Per germline, CDR1 SEHNR and CDR2 FQNEAQ (reference sequence). V lost 0 bases to trimming and J lost 1 base; unmatched junction nucleotides: 5. CDR3 length: 17 amino acids. CDR3 region: CASSLAAGQGIQETQYF. DNA for the CDR3: TGTGCCAGCAGCTTAGCGGCGGGACAGGGGATCCAAGAGACCCAGTACTTC.

This rearrangement joins TRBV9 to TRBJ1-5; no firm D call. V lost 3 bases and J 5 bases, leaving 12 bases between the germline ends. CDR1 is SGDLS, CDR2 YYNGEE, per germline. The CDR3 sequence is 14 residues long. CDR3 sequence: CASSAAGSYQPQHF. The CDR3 bases are TGTGCCAGCAGCGCCGCCGGGAGTTATCAGCCCCAGCATTTT.

V and J are TRBV28 and TRBJ2-7; TRBD1 aligns across 7 bases. The germline CDR1 and CDR2 sequences are MDHEN and SYDVKM. Unmatched junction bases numbered 15, after V lost 4 bases and J lost 9 bases. This CDR3 has 15 amino acids. CDR3 DNA: TGTGCCAGCAGTTCCAACTTTCCCGACAGGGCAGGGCAGTACTTC. It yields the protein CASSSNFPDRAGQYF. Full variable domain (outside the CDR3, taken from reference TRBV28 and TRBJ2-7): DVKVTQSSRYLVKRTGEKVFLECVQDMDHENMFWYRQDPGLGLRLIYFSYDVKMKEKGDIPEGYSVSREKKERFSLILESASTNQTSMYLCASSSNFPDRAGQYFGPGTRLTVT.

This sequence joins TRBV6-5 and TRBJ2-2; D call uncertain. Germline V gives CDR1 MNHEY, CDR2 SVGAGI. V was shortened by 6 bases and J by 4 bases, with 15 bases between the two germline ends. The CDR3 sequence is 15 residues long. CDR3 sequence: CASRAAHGPTGELFF. CDR3 nucleotides: TGTGCCAGCAGGGCGGCCCACGGTCCCACCGGGGAGCTGTTTTTT.

The chain combines TRBV9 with TRBJ2-5, with 9 positions matching TRBD1. With 1 base clipped from V and 0 bases from J, the junction kept 4 bases outside the gene matches. The CDR3 contains 16 residues. Per germline, CDR1 SGDLS and CDR2 YYNGEE. The CDR3 bases are TGTGCCAGCAGCGTAATGACAGGGGGGCACCAAGAGACCCAGTACTTC. Translated, it gives CASSVMTGGHQETQYF.

V is TRBV9 and J is TRBJ2-1, with 7 nucleotides matching TRBD2. The germline V gene has CDR1 SGDLS and CDR2 YYNGEE. The CDR3 runs 13 residues. Germline trimming cut 4 bases from V and 6 bases from J; bases unmatched to any gene: 4. The CDR3 region is CASSPPGGNEQFF. In nucleotides, the CDR3 is TGTGCCAGCAGCCCGCCGGGGGGCAATGAGCAGTTCTTC.

The chain combines TRBV19 with TRBJ2-7, with 9 bases fitting TRBD1. In germline, CDR1 is LNHDA, CDR2 SQIVND (reference sequence). The CDR3 covers 15 residues. With 6 bases clipped from V and 4 bases from J, the junction kept 10 bases outside the gene matches. The CDR3, as DNA: TGTGCCAGTAGAAATATCGGGACAGGGTTTTACGAGCAGTACTTC. Residues: CASRNIGTGFYEQYF. The full variable domain, in which reference TRBV19 and TRBJ2-7 provide the parts outside the CDR3, is DGGITQSPKYLFRKEGQNVTLSCEQNLNHDAMYWYRQDPGQGLRLIYYSQIVNDFQKGDIAEGYSVSREKKESFPLTVTSAQKNPTAFYLCASRNIGTGFYEQYFGPGTRLTVT.

The table lists this clone with a count of one. The identical CDR3 is also encoded by other nucleotide sequences in the sample. The genes are TRBV2 and TRBJ1-1; no clear D. Germline CDR1 is SNHLY and CDR2 is FYNNEI. V was pared by 1 base and J by 0 bases, with 6 bases between. There are 14 residues in the CDR3. The CDR3 coding sequence is TGTGCCAGCAGTGAAGGCAGGATGAACACTGAAGCTTTCTTT. Translated, it gives CASSEGRMNTEAFF.

V is TRBV11-3 and J is TRBJ2-4; TRBD2 agrees at 10 bases. The trim removed 5 bases at V and 2 bases at J, leaving 6 bases unmatched. Germline CDR1 and CDR2: SGHNT and YENEEA. The CDR3 is 16 residues long. In nucleotides, the CDR3 is TGTGCCAGCAGCCCCCGGACTAGCGGATCCAAAAACATTCAGTACTTC. Protein product: CASSPRTSGSKNIQYF.

This sequence joins TRBV29-1 and TRBJ2-7; 9 bases are a match to TRBD2. The CDR3 has 16 amino acids. V was pared by 4 bases and J by 1 base, with 11 bases of the junction left unmatched. The germline gives CDR1 SQVTM, CDR2 ANQGSEA. The CDR3 protein is CSVAVAGGPWSYEQYF. CDR3 DNA sequence: TGCAGCGTTGCCGTTGCGGGAGGGCCTTGGTCCTACGAGCAGTACTTC.

This clone has only a few counts. V is TRBV2 and J is TRBJ1-2; possible D gene TRBD1, 5 bases. CDR1 and CDR2 from the germline V gene are SNHLY and FYNNEI. V was pared by 2 bases and J by 2 bases, with 9 bases between. The CDR3 is made up of 14 amino acids. Written as DNA, the CDR3 is TGTGCCAGCAGTGAAAGGACAAAAAACTATGGCTACACCTTC. It specifies CASSERTKNYGYTF.

This sequence joins TRBV3-1 (or the pseudogene TRBV3-2) and TRBJ1-1, with a tentative D call TRBD1 (6 bases). The CDR3 runs 15 residues. V was cut by 4 bases and J by 4 bases, with 16 bases left in between. Germline CDR1 LGHDT, CDR2 YNNKEL (reference sequence). CDR3 residues: CASSRGDTRGTEAFF. The CDR3 DNA is TGTGCCAGCAGCCGAGGGGATACCAGGGGCACTGAAGCTTTCTTT.

This rearrangement joins TRBV19 to TRBJ2-7, with 8 bases identical to TRBD1. The CDR3 is 15 residues long. V trimming: 0 bases; J trimming: 4 bases; junction bases outside the gene matches: 5. The germline V gene encodes CDR1 LNHDA and CDR2 SQIVND (reference sequence). CDR3 loop: CASSIDLNRGYEQYF. The CDR3 DNA follows: TGTGCCAGTAGTATAGATCTGAACAGGGGGTACGAGCAGTACTTC.

This CDR3 reads CAWSFIGASTDTQYF. DNA for the CDR3: TGTGCCTGGAGTTTCATTGGAGCGTCCACAGATACGCAGTATTTT. This rearrangement joins TRBV30 to TRBJ2-3; D not resolved. The germline V gene has CDR1 GTSNPN and CDR2 SVGIG (reference sequence). Trimming shortened V by 2 bases and J by 2 bases, and 14 bases separated the two germline ends. There are 15 residues in the CDR3.

The gene calls are TRBV4-2 and TRBJ2-1; 11 bases fit TRBD2. Germline values: CDR1 LGHNA, CDR2 YNFKEQ. Losses at the gene ends were 2 bases for V and 7 bases for J; bases not matched to a gene: 10. This CDR3 comprises 17 residues. The chain's CDR3 is CASSQKVVAGGQNEQFF. In DNA, the CDR3 is TGTGCCAGCAGCCAAAAGGTGGTAGCGGGGGGGCAGAATGAGCAGTTCTTC.

The rearrangement links TRBV4-2 to TRBJ1-1; TRBD1 is a possible D gene (6 bases). Trimming left V 1 base short and J 1 base short, with 10 bases between. There are 15 residues in the CDR3. Per the germline V gene, CDR1 is LGHNA and CDR2 is YNFKEQ. As DNA, the CDR3 is TGTGCCAGCAGCCAAGTGCAGGGGCAGAACACTGAAGCTTTCTTT. It is translated as CASSQVQGQNTEAFF.

The chain couples TRBV5-4 to TRBJ2-7; TRBD1 is a possible D gene (6 bases). The V gene lost 3 bases and the J gene lost 2 bases, with 12 bases spanning the gap. Per the germline V gene, CDR1 is SGHNT and CDR2 is YYREEE (reference sequence). CDR3 length: 14 amino acids. The CDR3 nucleotides read TGTGCCAGCAGCTCCCGGGACAAAACCTACGAGCAGTACTTC. Protein product: CASSSRDKTYEQYF.

The genes are TRBV19 and TRBJ1-5, with D possibly being TRBD1 (5 bases). CDR3 length: 16 amino acids. Germline CDR1 LNHDA, CDR2 SQIVND (reference sequence). V shed 7 bases and J shed 6 bases, with 22 bases lying between them. The CDR3 loop is CASKPAAGYYSQPQHF. The DNA of the CDR3 is TGTGCCAGTAAACCGGCGGCAGGGTATTATAGTCAGCCCCAGCATTTT.

The rearrangement links TRBV10-2 to TRBJ2-7, with TRBD1 matching 7 bases. The CDR3 length is 18 residues. V lost 3 bases, J lost 0 bases, and 14 bases stayed unmatched. Germline V gene sequence: CDR1 WSHSY, CDR2 SAAADI. The CDR3 bases are TGCGCCAGCAGTGACAATCACGGACAGGTTACGTACTCCTACGAGCAGTACTTC. Translation gives CASSDNHGQVTYSYEQYF.

The chain is built from TRBV27 and TRBJ1-4; weak D call: TRBD1 (5 bases). V gave up 8 bases and J gave up 5 bases, with 21 bases separating them. The CDR3 runs 16 residues. Germline lookup yields CDR1 MNHEY and CDR2 SMNVEV (reference sequence). The CDR3 region has the DNA TGTGCCAGCGCCTTAGTGCTACGGACAATAAATGAAAAACTGTTTTTT. It translates to CASALVLRTINEKLFF. Filled out from reference TRBV27 and TRBJ1-4, the complete variable domain reads EAQVTQNPRYLITVTGKKLTVTCSQNMNHEYMSWYRQDPGLGLRQIYYSMNVEVTDKGDVPEGYKVSRKEKRNFPLILESPSPNQTSLYFCASALVLRTINEKLFFGSGTQLSVL.

This sequence joins TRBV19 and TRBJ2-3, with 8 bases matching TRBD1. The CDR3 runs to 17 residues. The germline gives CDR1 LNHDA, CDR2 SQIVND (reference sequence). Losses at the gene ends were 4 bases for V and 0 bases for J; bases not matched to a gene: 9. The CDR3 protein is CASSTDRDLGSTDTQYF. CDR3 DNA: TGTGCCAGTAGTACGGACAGGGACTTGGGCAGCACAGATACGCAGTATTTT.

The chain recombines TRBV10-1 with TRBJ1-6; possibly TRBD1 for D (5 bases). CDR1 WNHNN and CDR2 SYGVQD come from the germline V gene (reference sequence). The CDR3 spans 14 residues. Trimming pared 5 bases from V and 10 bases from J, leaving 15 bases between. This chain's CDR3 is CASSSNRGGSPLHF. CDR3 DNA sequence: TGCGCCAGCAGTTCGAACCGCGGGGGATCACCCCTCCACTTT.